This is a list of T cell receptor beta chains from one sample in a study of CD4 and CD8 cells across lung adenocarcinoma regions. TCRdb analysed the PCR reads with MiXCR anew, one entry per CDR3 protein. The table has roughly 17,000 distinct CDR3 sequences, 55% seen once. Material: CD8+ T cells from the center of a lung tumor. Source of these receptors: a female donor with lung adenocarcinoma. The CD4 and CD8 labels of this study may be unreliable. Both conserved end residues are part of each CDR3. The order of the fields is CDR3 DNA, CDR3 protein, V gene, clone size, D gene, J gene. D genes are given only for firm matches. Size is stated for part of the rows, as once, few or many counts, or as a class when the clone is expanded.

TGTGCCAGCAGTGAGGGGGCAAGCACAGAGACGCAGTATTTT | CASSEGASTETQYF | TRBV6-1 | . | . | TRBJ2-3
TGTGCCAGCAGTGATGGGAGATCGGGTGCCAAAAACATTCAGTACTTC | CASSDGRSGAKNIQYF | TRBV6-1 | . | . | TRBJ2-4
TGTGCCAGCAGCCAAGACCGCTCAACTAGCGGGGGCTCGGGGACCCAGTACTTC | CASSQDRSTSGGSGTQYF | TRBV4-2 | few | TRBD2 | TRBJ2-5
TGTGCCAGCAGCCAAGGACTAGGTAGTAACATTCAGTACTTC | CASSQGLGSNIQYF | TRBV4-2 | many | . | TRBJ2-4
TGTTCCATCAGTGAGAACGTGGTCATTGGGGCGGATACGCGGTATTTT | CSISENVVIGADTRYF | TRBV10-3 | . | . | TRBJ2-3
TGTGCCAGCAGTCCGAGGGTGTGGGGCAAAGATACGCAGTATTTT | CASSPRVWGKDTQYF | TRBV6-1 | . | . | TRBJ2-3
TGCGCCAGCGCCCGGGACACAAATTCCAATGAGCAGTTCTTC | CASARDTNSNEQFF | TRBV10-1 | . | . | TRBJ2-1
TGTGCCAGCAGTCCGAGCGGGGGGGGACCAGATACGCAGTATTTT | CASSPSGGGPDTQYF | TRBV6-1 | hyperexpanded | TRBD2 | TRBJ2-3
TGTGCCAGCAGTTTGTCGGGGGCGGGGGGGGGGGGCGACAATGAGCAGTTCTTC | CASSLSGAGGGGDNEQFF | TRBV12-3/TRBV12-4 | many | TRBD2 | TRBJ2-1
TGCGCCAGCAGGGGATACGGTGGGGCAGAGACCCAGTACTTC | CASRGYGGAETQYF | TRBV10-2 | . | . | TRBJ2-5
TGTGCCAGCAGCTACCCCTTTGGGAATATCAATGAGCAGTTCTTC | CASSYPFGNINEQFF | TRBV6-5 | . | . | TRBJ2-1
TGTGCCAGCACCAACAGGGGTCCGTACTACGAGCAGTTCTTC | CASTNRGPYYEQFF | TRBV12-3/TRBV12-4 | . | TRBD1 | TRBJ2-1
TGTGCCAGCAGTGAGGTTCCCGGACTAGGGAGGGAGACCCAGTACTTC | CASSEVPGLGRETQYF | TRBV6-1 | few | TRBD2 | TRBJ2-5
TGCGCCAGCAGCCAAGGCGGGATTGAGCAGTTCTTC | CASSQGGIEQFF | TRBV4-1 | medium-sized | . | TRBJ2-1
TGTGCCAGCAGTGATCGGCATTCCGGGACAGGGACTTTC | CASSDRHSGTGTF | TRBV6-1 | medium-sized | TRBD1 | TRBJ2-1
TGTGCCAGCAGTTACGCGAGTGGGGGGGGGGGCACAGAGACGCAGTATTTT | CASSYASGGGGTETQYF | TRBV6-5 | once | . | TRBJ2-3
TGTGCCAGCAGTGAAGGACTCGGGGGGCGAGACCAAGAGATTCAGTACTTC | CASSEGLGGRDQEIQYF | TRBV6-1 | . | . | TRBJ2-5
TGTGCCAGCAGTGGGACGAGGAGGACAGGGGGTGGCGAGCAGTACTTC | CASSGTRRTGGGEQYF | TRBV27 | few | TRBD1 | TRBJ2-7
TGTGCCAGCACCCCCCTGAGAGGTGAGACCCAGTACTTC | CASTPLRGETQYF | TRBV6-1 | medium-sized | . | TRBJ2-5
TGCGCCAGCAGCCAGGCAGCCAGGGTCCACAATGAGCAGTTCTTC | CASSQAARVHNEQFF | TRBV4-1 | . | . | TRBJ2-1
TGTGCCAGGGAAGAGACAGGTTCCTACGAGCAGTACTTC | CAREETGSYEQYF | TRBV6-1 | medium-sized | . | TRBJ2-7
TGTGCCAGCAGTGGTAGCGGGCGCCCAACCACAGAGACGCAGTATTTT | CASSGSGRPTTETQYF | TRBV6-1 | . | TRBD2 | TRBJ2-3
TGTGCCAGCAGTGGCTCGGCGGAGATAAAGCAGTACTTC | CASSGSAEIKQYF | TRBV27 | . | . | TRBJ2-4
TGTGCCAGCAGTGAAGCGCTTCCAGGTCTAGGGAGAGAGACCCAGTACTTC | CASSEALPGLGRETQYF | TRBV6-1 | . | . | TRBJ2-5
TGCGCCAGCAGCCATCTCCAAGAGACCCAGTACTTC | CASSHLQETQYF | TRBV4-1 | many | . | TRBJ2-5
TGTGCCAGCAGAAGGGGCCCTAGCCCAGAGACGCAGTATTTC | CASRRGPSPETQYF | TRBV6-1 | . | . | TRBJ2-3